The 29 T cell receptor beta chains below all came from one sample that was sequenced in a study of blood T cell repertoires in COVID-19. Using immunoSEQ multiplex PCR, the repertoire was profiled, and TCRdb retains in-frame clones only, with some absent. The table records approximately 92,000 clones, 70% to 90% of them present only once. Sequenced input: peripheral blood. The receptor source for this set is a woman aged 55-69 years with COVID-19, enrolled during active disease.

This chain links TRBV5-4 with TRBJ1-2, with D perhaps TRBD1 (6 bases). The germline gives CDR1 SGHNT, CDR2 YYREEE (reference sequence). Trimming pared 1 base from V and 6 bases from J, leaving 16 bases between. The CDR3 contains 15 residues. The CDR3 region has the DNA TGTGCCAGCAGCTTGACCGGCAGGGGCTCGAATGGCTACACCTTC. Translation gives CASSLTGRGSNGYTF.

The chain links TRBV5-1 to TRBJ2-7; D is perhaps TRBD1 (5 bases). The CDR3 length is 15 residues. Trimming pared 4 bases from V and 2 bases from J, leaving 16 bases between. Germline V lookup: CDR1 SGHRS, CDR2 YFSETQ. As DNA, the CDR3 is TGCGCCAGCAGCCCCCTTGCGAGCAGGGCCTACGAGCAGTACTTC. As protein: CASSPLASRAYEQYF.

V usage is TRBV13 and J usage is TRBJ1-2; D is unresolved. Germline CDR1 and CDR2: PRHDT and FYEKMQ (reference sequence). Trimming removed 5 bases at V and 4 bases at J, with 8 bases between. The CDR3 is 12 residues long. The CDR3 reads CASSPGVYGYTF. For the CDR3, the DNA is TGTGCCAGCAGCCCCGGGGTCTATGGCTACACCTTC.

The V call is TRBV4-3, the J call TRBJ2-1; D not certain. V was shortened by 2 bases and J by 12 bases, with 17 bases between the two germline ends. The CDR3 has 14 amino acids. CDR1 is LGHNA, CDR2 YSLEER, per germline. The CDR3 is CASSQSRGSEGQFF. The CDR3 nucleotides are TGCGCCAGCAGCCAAAGTAGAGGCTCCGAAGGGCAGTTCTTC.

This chain uses TRBV6-5 with TRBJ1-2, with D uncertain. V was trimmed by 0 bases and J by 7 bases, leaving 12 bases between them. The CDR3 length is 14 residues. In germline, CDR1 is MNHEY, CDR2 SVGAGI. This CDR3 reads CASSYSLADFGYTF. The CDR3 DNA sequence: TGTGCCAGCAGTTACTCACTCGCCGACTTTGGCTACACCTTC.

This rearrangement joins TRBV25-1 to TRBJ1-6; TRBD1 aligns across 7 bases. This CDR3 region has 15 residues. Trimming cost V 6 bases and J 10 bases; bases outside gene matches: 12. The germline CDR1 and CDR2 sequences are MGHDK and SYGVNS. This chain's CDR3 is CASSEGGSVSSPLHF. DNA for the CDR3: TGTGCCAGCAGCGAAGGGGGCTCGGTTAGCTCACCCCTCCACTTT.

This chain connects TRBV2 to TRBJ1-5, with 10 bases lining up with TRBD1. CDR3 size: 15 residues. V was pared by 4 bases and J by 1 base, with 1 base of the junction left unmatched. Germline V gene sequence: CDR1 SNHLY, CDR2 FYNNEI. The CDR3 loop is CASSGTGGSNQPQHF. For the CDR3, the DNA is TGTGCCAGCAGTGGGACAGGGGGGAGCAATCAGCCCCAGCATTTT.

The chain joins TRBV19 to TRBJ2-5; D remains ambiguous. Per germline, CDR1 LNHDA and CDR2 SQIVND (reference sequence). V lost 2 bases and J lost 1, with 5 bases in between. The CDR3 sequence is 13 residues long. CDR3 DNA: TGTGCCAGTAGTATACTCGTCCAAGAGACCCAGTACTTC. It translates to CASSILVQETQYF.

This clone was found a few times. The rearrangement uses TRBV5-6 and TRBJ2-7; 9 nucleotides agree with TRBD1. V was clipped by 4 bases and J by 2 bases; unmatched bases: 1. There are 13 residues in the CDR3. CDR1 SGHDT and CDR2 YYEEEE come from the germline V gene. This CDR3 is CASSRTGAYEQYF. In DNA, the CDR3 is TGTGCCAGCAGCCGGACAGGGGCCTACGAGCAGTACTTC.

The rearrangement joins TRBV7-2 to TRBJ1-5, with a weak D call TRBD1 (5 bases). Per the germline V gene, CDR1 is SGHTA and CDR2 is FQGNSA. This CDR3 comprises 14 residues. The V gene lost 1 base and the J gene lost 4 bases, with 8 bases spanning the gap. CDR3 protein: CASSLERGNQPQHF. CDR3 nucleotide sequence: TGTGCCAGCAGCTTAGAACGGGGGAATCAGCCCCAGCATTTT.

V is TRBV18 and J is TRBJ1-1; 10 nucleotides line up with TRBD1. CDR1 KGHSH and CDR2 LQKENI come from the germline V gene. The CDR3 runs to 13 residues. V shed 5 bases and J 6 bases; nucleotides not matched to a gene: 3. The CDR3 loop reads CASSGGTGAEAFF. DNA of the CDR3: TGTGCCAGCTCAGGAGGGACAGGGGCTGAAGCTTTCTTT.

This clone was found once. The chain employs TRBV7-9 and TRBJ2-3, with D unresolved. The germline CDR1 and CDR2 sequences are SEHNR and FQNEAQ (reference sequence). The CDR3 contains 13 residues. Trimming pared 7 bases from V and 4 bases from J, leaving 12 bases between. The CDR3 DNA follows: TGTGCCAGCACCCCCCCAGTGGCAGATACGCAGTATTTT. Translation: CASTPPVADTQYF.

This chain joins TRBV7-9 and TRBJ1-2, with D unclear. Germline loops: CDR1 SEHNR, CDR2 FQNEAQ (reference sequence). The CDR3 has 16 amino acids. V shed 4 bases and J shed 0 bases, with 15 bases lying between them. In DNA form, the CDR3 reads TGTGCCAGCAGCTCCAGCGGGCCGGGATCTAACTATGGCTACACCTTC. Protein product: CASSSSGPGSNYGYTF.

This clone appeared a single time. The J gene is TRBJ2-7, the V gene TRBV10-3, with D perhaps matching TRBD1 (5 bases). The length of the CDR3 is 13 residues. CDR1 and CDR2 from the germline V gene are ENHRY and SYGVKD. V lost 0 bases, J lost 4 bases, and 7 bases lay in between. CDR3 in DNA: TGTGCCATCAGTGAGTCACAGGATTACGAGCAGTACTTC. Translation gives CAISESQDYEQYF.

V usage is TRBV7-9 and J usage is TRBJ1-2; 10 bases map to TRBD1. Per germline, CDR1 SEHNR and CDR2 FQNEAQ (reference sequence). J gave up 8 bases and V 1 base, and 13 bases lay outside the gene matches. The CDR3 has 17 residues. The CDR3 spells CASSLGIFGDRGYGYTF. The DNA for the CDR3 is TGTGCCAGCAGCTTAGGAATTTTTGGGGACAGGGGTTACGGCTACACCTTC.

This sequence joins TRBV19 and TRBJ1-2; D might be TRBD1 (6 bases). Trimming removed 5 bases at V and 4 bases at J, with 11 bases between. This CDR3 comprises 13 residues. CDR1 is LNHDA and CDR2 is SQIVND in the germline V gene (reference sequence). The CDR3: CASSAQGFYGYTF. CDR3 coding DNA: TGTGCCAGTAGTGCCCAGGGGTTCTATGGCTACACCTTC. The whole variable domain, remainder taken from reference TRBV19 and TRBJ1-2, is DGGITQSPKYLFRKEGQNVTLSCEQNLNHDAMYWYRQDPGQGLRLIYYSQIVNDFQKGDIAEGYSVSREKKESFPLTVTSAQKNPTAFYLCASSAQGFYGYTFGSGTRLTVV.

The rearrangement uses TRBV9 and TRBJ2-7; weak D call: TRBD2 (5 bases). This CDR3 is 13 amino acids long. The V gene lost 3 bases and the J gene lost 11 bases, with 18 bases spanning the gap. The germline gives CDR1 SGDLS, CDR2 YYNGEE. The CDR3 protein is CASSAQEVGIEYF. The DNA for the CDR3 is TGTGCCAGCAGCGCCCAGGAGGTGGGGATTGAGTACTTC.

This clone turned up a few times. The chain joins TRBV7-2 to TRBJ1-2; tentatively, D is TRBD1 (6 bases). Germline-derived CDR1 and CDR2 are SGHTA and FQGNSA. The V end was cut by 1 base, the J end by 0 bases, with 9 bases between. CDR3 length: 15 residues. Here the CDR3 reads CASSLVWTANYGYTF. In DNA, the CDR3 is TGTGCCAGCAGCTTAGTGTGGACAGCTAACTATGGCTACACCTTC.

This chain links TRBV7-2 with TRBJ1-1, with a possible D match to TRBD1 (6 bases). This CDR3 has 14 residues. Trimming pared 2 bases from V and 4 bases from J, leaving 11 bases between. CDR1 and CDR2 from the germline V gene are SGHTA and FQGNSA. In nucleotides, the CDR3 is TGTGCCAGCAGCTTAAGGACAGATTCCACTGAAGCTTTCTTT. It translates to CASSLRTDSTEAFF. Full variable domain (outside the CDR3, taken from reference TRBV7-2 and TRBJ1-1): GAGVSQSPSNKVTEKGKDVELRCDPISGHTALYWYRQSLGQGLEFLIYFQGNSAPDKSGLPSDRFSAERTGGSVSTLTIQRTQQEDSAVYLCASSLRTDSTEAFFGQGTRLTVV.

About this clone itself: At one of its ends the junction is not consistent with the germline gene, which may arise from a read error. This sequence joins TRBV28 and TRBJ2-5; D unresolved. CDR1 and CDR2 (germline): MDHEN, SYDVKM. This CDR3 has 13 amino acids. CDR3 loop: CASSFHTQKTQYF. The CDR3 DNA sequence: TGTGCCAGCAGTTTCCACACCCAAAAGACCCAGTACTTC.

The rearrangement uses TRBV7-2 and TRBJ1-5; D unclear. The germline gives CDR1 SGHTA, CDR2 FQGNSA. The CDR3 is made up of 13 amino acids. V lost 5 bases and J 0 bases, leaving 5 bases between the germline ends. The CDR3 DNA reads as TGTGCCAGCAGCGCAGATAGCAATCAGCCCCAGCATTTT. Translation: CASSADSNQPQHF.

CDR3 loop: CASSLWGQGSNEQYF. CDR3 in DNA: TGTGCCAGCAGTTTATGGGGACAGGGGTCGAACGAGCAGTACTTC. This chain links TRBV27 with TRBJ2-7; 10 bases align to TRBD1. CDR3 length: 15 amino acids. CDR1 and CDR2 from the germline V gene are MNHEY and SMNVEV (reference sequence). V gave up 1 base and J gave up 5 bases; unmatched junction bases: 5.

The chain recombines TRBV6-6 with TRBJ2-7, with D perhaps matching TRBD1 (5 bases). CDR1 and CDR2 from the germline V gene are MNHNY and SVGAGI (reference sequence). V was shortened by 5 bases and J by 4 bases, with 9 bases between the two germline ends. The CDR3 sequence is 12 residues long. CDR3: CASSAQGYEQYF. In DNA, the CDR3 is TGTGCCAGCAGTGCGCAGGGTTACGAGCAGTACTTC.

The chain has TRBV12-5 and TRBJ1-2; the match to TRBD1 covers 10 bases. V was pared by 5 bases and J by 4 bases, with 7 bases of the junction left unmatched. Germline values: CDR1 LGHNT, CDR2 FRNRAP. The CDR3 runs to 15 residues. CDR3 DNA: TGTGCTAGTGGTCCGACAGGGGGCCTCCCCTATGGCTACACCTTC. Its protein product is CASGPTGGLPYGYTF.

The chain joins TRBV6-5 to TRBJ1-3, with D uncertain. Germline lookup yields CDR1 MNHEY and CDR2 SVGAGI. This CDR3 spans 13 amino acids. With 2 bases removed from V and 8 bases from J, the gap between germline ends came to 10 bases. CDR3 nucleotide sequence: TGTGCCAGCAGTTACGACGGCGGCGACACCATATATTTT. The encoded protein is CASSYDGGDTIYF.

This chain connects TRBV7-9 to TRBJ2-4; 10 nucleotides match TRBD2. This CDR3 region has 16 residues. The J segment lost 6 bases and the V segment lost 3 bases, leaving 8 bases of the junction unmatched. CDR1 and CDR2 from the germline V gene are SEHNR and FQNEAQ (reference sequence). The CDR3 sequence is CASSFLGTSAPNIQYF. Written as DNA, the CDR3 is TGTGCCAGCAGCTTCTTAGGGACTAGCGCACCAAACATTCAGTACTTC.

The chain combines TRBV27 with TRBJ2-2; tentatively, D is TRBD2 (5 bases). Trimming removed 8 bases at V and 0 bases at J, with 10 bases between. Germline CDR1 reads MNHEY; CDR2 reads SMNVEV (reference sequence). The CDR3 extends over 14 amino acids. The CDR3 region has the DNA TGTGCCAGCGAACCCGGGGCGAACACCGGGGAGCTGTTTTTT. Translation: CASEPGANTGELFF.

This clone has only one observation. In nucleotides, the CDR3 is TGTGCCAGCAGTGAAGAACACTACAGGGGACCAGATACGCAGTATTTT. This translates into CASSEEHYRGPDTQYF. V gene TRBV2 combines with J gene TRBJ2-3, with 7 nucleotides matching TRBD1. The V gene's germline CDR1 is SNHLY and CDR2 FYNNEI. CDR3 length equals 16 residues. V gave up 1 base and J gave up 4 bases; unmatched junction bases: 8.

This clone was counted a single time. This chain uses TRBV7-2 with TRBJ2-6; weak D call: TRBD2 (5 bases). CDR3 length: 16 residues. Per germline, CDR1 SGHTA and CDR2 FQGNSA. V lost 6 bases, J lost 2 bases, and 14 bases lay in between. For the CDR3, the DNA is TGTGCCAGCAGTTCGAGGGTCGGGACTGGGGCCAACGTCCTGACTTTC. It is translated as CASSSRVGTGANVLTF.